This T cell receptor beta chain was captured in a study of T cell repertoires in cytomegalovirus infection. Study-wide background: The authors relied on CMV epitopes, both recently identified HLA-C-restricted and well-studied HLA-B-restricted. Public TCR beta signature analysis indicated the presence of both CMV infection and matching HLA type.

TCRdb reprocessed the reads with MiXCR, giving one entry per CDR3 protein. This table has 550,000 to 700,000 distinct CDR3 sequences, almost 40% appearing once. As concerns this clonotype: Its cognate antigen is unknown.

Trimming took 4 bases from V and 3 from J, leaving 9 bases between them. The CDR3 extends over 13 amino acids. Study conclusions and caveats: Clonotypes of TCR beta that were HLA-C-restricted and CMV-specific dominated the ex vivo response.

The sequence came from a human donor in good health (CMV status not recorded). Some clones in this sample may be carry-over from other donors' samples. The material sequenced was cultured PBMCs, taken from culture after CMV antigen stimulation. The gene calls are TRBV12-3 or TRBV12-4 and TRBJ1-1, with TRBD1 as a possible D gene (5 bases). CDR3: CASSSGVYTEAFF. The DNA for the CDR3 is TGTGCCAGCAGTTCGGGGGTATACACTGAAGCTTTCTTT.